This TCR beta chain derives from a study of CXCR3-negative and CXCR3-positive naive CD8 T cells. The overall study: Per library, roughly 1.6 +/- 0.3 million reads; approximately 150 million TRB reads overall. Study results and limitations: For the naive subsets, surface CD5 was similar, and TCR strength was inferred from TRB CDR3 properties.

To note about this clonotype: Its antigen is still unknown.

Germline values: CDR1 MDHEN, CDR2 SYDVKM. The CDR3 is 14 amino acids. Triplicate sorts, 250,000 to 350,000 cells apiece, were made for each CD8+ T cell subset. The libraries of TRB cDNA were prepared using 5' RACE with UMI labels. After re-calling the 5' RACE reads, TCRdb lists one entry per CDR3 protein, DNA absent. The sample is made up of 90,000 to 100,000 distinct CDR3 sequences, and the top ten hold over 1.5% of it. Material for sequencing was naive CXCR3- CD8+ T cells from blood. Indicated subset: CD45RO-CCR7+CD27+CD95- naive CD8+ T cells lacking CXCR3 (TNR3-). V and J are TRBV28 and TRBJ2-7; the D call of TRBD2 rests on TCRdb alone, since no DNA is present to check it. This clonotype originated in a human donor in good health. Some clones in this sample may be carry-over from other donors' samples. CDR3: CASRSLAETGEQYF.